The 17 T cell receptor beta chains presented below share a single source sample, sequenced in a study of T cells in Graves' hyperthyroidism and ophthalmopathy. TCR beta CDR3 regions were amplified from RNA transcripts. HTBI primers drove first-round RT-PCR of the TCR CDR3. TCRdb re-called the multiplex PCR reads with MiXCR, one entry per CDR3 protein. The sample yields around 600,000 distinct CDR3 sequences, approximately 15% seen once. Sequencing was carried out using blood. These receptors originate from a woman younger than 35 with Graves' ophthalmopathy.

This clonotype was detected only a few times. The V call is TRBV7-9, the J call TRBJ1-5, with D uncertain. V lost 8 bases, J lost 2 bases, and 10 bases lay in between. Germline V lookup: CDR1 SEHNR, CDR2 FQNEAQ (reference sequence). CDR3 length: 13 amino acids. CDR3 sequence: CASGGSGNQPQHF. Here the CDR3 DNA reads TGTGCCAGCGGTGGTAGTGGCAATCAGCCCCAGCATTTT.

This clonotype was seen more than once but under ten times. The chain has TRBV7-2 and TRBJ2-5; 9 bases are a match to TRBD2. The V gene's germline CDR1 is SGHTA and CDR2 FQGNSA. This CDR3 spans 18 amino acids. V was clipped by 0 bases and J by 4 bases; unmatched bases: 12. CDR3 sequence: CASSLARGLAGSSETQYF. The CDR3 DNA sequence: TGTGCCAGCAGCTTAGCGCGGGGGCTAGCGGGATCGTCAGAGACCCAGTACTTC.

In this sample, this clonotype turned up many times. This chain uses TRBV7-3 with TRBJ2-3; D tentatively fits TRBD1 or TRBD2 (6 bases each). This CDR3 is 15 amino acids long. CDR1 and CDR2 (germline): SGHTA, FQGTGA. V was cut by 5 bases and J by 1 base, with 13 bases left in between. CDR3 in DNA: TGTGCCAGCAGCCCGGTGGGGGGCCGCACAGATACGCAGTATTTT. Protein sequence: CASSPVGGRTDTQYF. The entire variable domain, with the rest obtained from reference TRBV7-3 and TRBJ2-3, is as follows: GAGVSQTPSNKVTEKGKYVELRCDPISGHTALYWYRQSLGQGPEFLIYFQGTGAADDSGLPNDRFFAVRPEGSVSTLKIQRTERGDSAVYLCASSPVGGRTDTQYFGPGTRLTVL.

This clonotype was observed many times. The CDR3 loop is CASSYSSQGDRANYNEQFF. The CDR3 DNA sequence: TGTGCCAGCAGTTACTCGTCTCAGGGGGACAGGGCTAATTACAATGAGCAGTTCTTC. J is TRBJ2-1 and V is TRBV6-5; 9 nucleotides line up with TRBD1. V shed 0 bases, J shed 4 bases, and the junction held 13 bases outside the gene matches. Germline CDR1 and CDR2: MNHEY and SVGAGI. This CDR3 contains 19 residues.

This clonotype was found many times. The chain links TRBV12-3 or TRBV12-4 to TRBJ2-5, with D perhaps matching TRBD1 or TRBD2 (6 bases each). The CDR3 length is 12 residues. The V gene lost 9 bases and the J gene lost 5 bases, with 13 bases spanning the gap. CDR3 bases: TGTGCCAGTCGGAGGGGGACTGAGACCCAGTACTTC. This sequence encodes CASRRGTETQYF.

This clonotype occurred many times. The rearrangement uses TRBV7-8 and TRBJ2-7; D possibly uses TRBD1 or TRBD2 (5 bases each). The CDR3 is 12 residues long. The germline V gene has CDR1 SGHVS and CDR2 FQNEAQ. Between the trimmed V and J ends, which lost 8 bases and 6 bases, there was a span of 14 bases. CDR3 residues: CASEGRRGEQYF. CDR3 sequence (DNA): TGTGCCAGCGAGGGACGTCGGGGCGAGCAGTACTTC. The whole variable domain, remainder taken from reference TRBV7-8 and TRBJ2-7, is GAGVSQSPRYKVAKRGQDVALRCDPISGHVSLFWYQQALGQGPEFLTYFQNEAQLDKSGLPSDRFFAERPEGSVSTLKIQRTQQEDSAVYLCASEGRRGEQYFGPGTRLTVT.

The genes are TRBV19 and TRBJ2-5, with 11 bases aligning to TRBD2. The trim removed 4 bases at V and 5 bases at J, leaving 6 bases unmatched. Per the germline V gene, CDR1 is LNHDA and CDR2 is SQIVND (reference sequence). The CDR3 is made up of 15 amino acids. Here the CDR3 DNA reads TGTGCCAGTAGTACGACTAGCGGGGCCGGGGAGACCCAGTACTTC. It translates to CASSTTSGAGETQYF.

The table lists this clonotype with many counts. The chain has TRBV11-3 and TRBJ2-3; perhaps TRBD2 as D (6 bases). Germline CDR1 and CDR2: SGHNT and YENEEA. V was cut by 0 bases and J by 6 bases, with 10 bases left in between. The CDR3 has 14 residues. In nucleotides, the CDR3 is TGTGCCAGCAGCTTAGATGCCCGGGGGGATACGCAGTATTTT. This sequence encodes CASSLDARGDTQYF.

The chain couples TRBV9 to TRBJ1-6; 7 bases align to TRBD1. Germline values: CDR1 SGDLS, CDR2 YYNGEE. Trimming at V came to 3 bases and at J to 9 bases, leaving 9 bases not matched to a gene. The CDR3 is 15 residues long. The CDR3 nucleotides read TGTGCCAGCAGCGCCGGACAGGTGGGGAGTTCACCCCTCCACTTT. Its protein product is CASSAGQVGSSPLHF.

This clonotype showed up many times. The rearrangement links TRBV30 to TRBJ2-1, with TRBD1 matching over 10 bases. Germline V lookup: CDR1 GTSNPN, CDR2 SVGIG (reference sequence). The CDR3 totals 12 residues. The V gene end was trimmed by 8 bases and the J gene end by 3 bases; junction bases not matched to a gene: 1. CDR3 DNA: TGTGCCGGGGACAGGGGCTACAATGAGCAGTTCTTC. Protein: CAGDRGYNEQFF.

This clonotype was counted only a few times. The chain uses TRBV4-1 and TRBJ1-6, with TRBD1 matching 7 bases. The CDR3 has 20 residues. Germline V gives CDR1 MGHRA, CDR2 YSYEKL. With V trimmed by 0 bases and J by 0 bases, 11 bases remained unmatched. CDR3 loop: CASSQEGGQRQSSYNSPLHF. In nucleotides, the CDR3 is TGCGCCAGCAGCCAAGAGGGGGGACAGCGCCAGAGCTCCTATAATTCACCCCTCCACTTT.

This clonotype was detected many times. The chain is built from TRBV29-1 and TRBJ1-2; D gene ambiguous. V dropped 0 bases and J dropped 4 bases, with 6 bases sitting between them. Per the germline V gene, CDR1 is SQVTM and CDR2 is ANQGSEA. This CDR3 is built from 12 residues. The CDR3 is CSVEEAFYGYTF. In DNA, the CDR3 is TGCAGCGTTGAAGAGGCCTTCTATGGCTACACCTTC.

Ten or more counts support this clonotype. The chain carries TRBV12-3 or TRBV12-4 and TRBJ2-5; 10 bases line up with TRBD1. The CDR3 length is 15 residues. The junction had 8 bases not matched to a gene; V was cut back by 5 bases and J by 5 bases. As DNA, the CDR3 is TGTGCCAGCAGTCCCAGGGACAGGGGCTGGGAGACCCAGTACTTC. It yields the protein CASSPRDRGWETQYF.

This clonotype was seen repeatedly, ten times or more. This chain links TRBV6-1 with TRBJ1-2; D gene unclear. The CDR3 runs to 12 residues. With 5 bases removed from V and 6 bases from J, the gap between germline ends came to 10 bases. CDR1 is MNHNS and CDR2 is SASEGT in the germline V gene. In DNA form, the CDR3 reads TGTGCCAGCAGTAACGGACTCAATGGCTACACCTTC. Its translation: CASSNGLNGYTF.

On this clonotype itself: Given a much more abundant clone one base away, this may be a read error. The V gene is TRBV29-1, the J gene TRBJ2-1, with 8 positions matching TRBD2. This CDR3 spans 17 amino acids. The germline CDR1 and CDR2 sequences are SQVTM and ANQGSEA. The CDR3 sequence: CSVEARTGRDPYNGQFF. The CDR3 region has the DNA TGCAGCGTTGAAGCCCGCACCGGGAGGGATCCCTACAATGGGCAGTTCTTC.

This clonotype was detected ten times or more. The chain combines TRBV30 with TRBJ1-1, with 8 bases that match TRBD1. The CDR3 has 13 amino acids. J gave up 3 bases and V 4 bases, and 4 bases lay outside the gene matches. In germline, CDR1 is GTSNPN, CDR2 SVGIG (reference sequence). The DNA of the CDR3 is TGTGCCTGGAAAGGACAGGGTGACACTGAAGCTTTCTTT. Translating it yields CAWKGQGDTEAFF.

This clonotype has a handful of counts. The chain joins TRBV5-1 to TRBJ2-3; D unclear. The germline V and J ends were trimmed by 0 bases and 4 bases, with 15 bases remaining between them. The CDR3 runs to 16 residues. CDR1 SGHRS and CDR2 YFSETQ come from the germline V gene. The CDR3 loop is CASSLGYSSRSDTQYF. In DNA form, the CDR3 reads TGCGCCAGCAGCTTGGGGTATAGCAGCAGGTCAGATACGCAGTATTTT.